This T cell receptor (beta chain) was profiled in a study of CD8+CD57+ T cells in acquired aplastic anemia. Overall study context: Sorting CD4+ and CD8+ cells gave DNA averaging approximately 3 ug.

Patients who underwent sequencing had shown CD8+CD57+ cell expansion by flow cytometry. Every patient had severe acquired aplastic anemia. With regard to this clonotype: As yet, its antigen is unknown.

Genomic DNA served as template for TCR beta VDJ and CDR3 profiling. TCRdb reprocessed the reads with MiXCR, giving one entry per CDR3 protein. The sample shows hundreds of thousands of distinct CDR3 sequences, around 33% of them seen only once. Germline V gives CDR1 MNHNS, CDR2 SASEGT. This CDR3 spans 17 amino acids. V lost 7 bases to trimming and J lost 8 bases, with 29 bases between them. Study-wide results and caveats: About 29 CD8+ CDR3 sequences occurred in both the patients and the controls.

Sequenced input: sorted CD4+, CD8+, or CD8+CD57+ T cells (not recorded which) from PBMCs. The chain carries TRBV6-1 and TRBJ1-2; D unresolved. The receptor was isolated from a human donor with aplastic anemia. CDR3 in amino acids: CASTHLNPPGPGSGYTF. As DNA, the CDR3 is TGTGCCAGCACCCACTTAAATCCTCCGGGCCCCGGAAGCGGCTACACCTTC.